This T cell receptor beta chain was found in a study of blood T cell repertoires in COVID-19. Per the original methods: The authors estimated nucleated cell counts from reference gene primer amplification. TCRdb's table, derived via immunoSEQ multiplex PCR, lists solely in-frame clones and lacks some. V, J and clone size are those of that table, while D and trimming were read from the DNA. Here the sample spans under 100,000 clones, approximately 86% being singletons. Germline loops: CDR1 SGHNT, CDR2 YYREEE (reference sequence). The V end lost 6 bases, the J end lost 3 bases, and 21 bases lay between the germline ends. The CDR3 runs to 16 residues.

The clonotype originates from a male donor with acute or convalescent COVID-19. The V call is TRBV5-4, the J call TRBJ1-1; TRBD1 might be the D (6 bases). The source material was peripheral blood. CDR3 sequence (DNA): TGTGCCAGCACCCCACAGGGTGGGTATGCGGACACTGAAGCTTTCTTT. Translating it yields CASTPQGGYADTEAFF.